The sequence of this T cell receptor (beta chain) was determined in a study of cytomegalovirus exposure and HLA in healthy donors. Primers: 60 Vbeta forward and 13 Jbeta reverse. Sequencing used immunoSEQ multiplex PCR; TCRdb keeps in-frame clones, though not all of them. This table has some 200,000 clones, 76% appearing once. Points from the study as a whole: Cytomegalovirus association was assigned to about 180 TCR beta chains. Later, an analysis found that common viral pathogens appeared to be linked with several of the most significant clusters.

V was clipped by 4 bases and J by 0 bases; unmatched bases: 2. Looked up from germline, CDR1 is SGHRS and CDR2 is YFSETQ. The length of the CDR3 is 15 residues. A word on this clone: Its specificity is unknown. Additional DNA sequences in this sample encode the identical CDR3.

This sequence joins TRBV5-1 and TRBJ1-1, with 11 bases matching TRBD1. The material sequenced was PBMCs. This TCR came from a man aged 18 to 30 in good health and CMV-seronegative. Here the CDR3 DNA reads TGCGCCAGCAGCCCGGGACAGGGGGTGAACACTGAAGCTTTCTTT. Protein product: CASSPGQGVNTEAFF.